The 26 T cell receptor beta chains below all came from one sample that was sequenced in a study of human T cells and chemical hapten exposure. TCRdb passed the RACE reads through MiXCR, listing each CDR3 protein once. Among over 300,000 distinct CDR3 sequences, roughly 5.3% were seen once, and the ten largest hold 2% to 3%. Time point noted: pre-sensitization, week 0. Stated treatment: therapeutic diphenylcyclopropenone sensitization with weekly scalp DPC. This specimen was whole blood, taken in connection with sensitization to the hapten diphenylcyclopropenone (DPC). These receptors were obtained from a woman aged 45-65 years with alopecia areata. Some clones in this sample may be carry-over from other donors' samples.

This chain uses TRBV2 with TRBJ1-4, with D perhaps TRBD1 (5 bases). Trimming pared 2 bases from V and 8 bases from J, leaving 12 bases between. CDR1 is SNHLY and CDR2 is FYNNEI in the germline V gene. The CDR3 has 14 amino acids. Written as DNA, the CDR3 is TGTGCCAGCAGTGAATATAGGGGAAGCGAAAAACTGTTTTTT. Translating it yields CASSEYRGSEKLFF.

This clonotype has ten or more counts. The chain joins TRBV12-3 or TRBV12-4 to TRBJ2-2; the D call may be TRBD1 or TRBD2 (5 bases each). V was shortened by 3 bases and J by 6 bases, with 8 bases between the two germline ends. CDR3 length: 13 amino acids. CDR3 sequence reads: CASSLQGAGELFF. DNA of the CDR3: TGTGCCAGCAGTTTGCAGGGAGCCGGGGAGCTGTTTTTT.

V and J are TRBV20-1 and TRBJ2-3, with D possibly matching TRBD2 (6 bases). Germline V gene data show CDR1 as DFQATT and CDR2 as SNEGSKA (reference sequence). This CDR3 has 14 amino acids. V lost 6 bases to trimming and J lost 2 bases, with 15 bases between them. This CDR3 reads CSAHGAGFTDTQYF. The CDR3 DNA follows: TGCAGTGCGCACGGAGCGGGCTTCACAGATACGCAGTATTTT.

This clonotype occurred many times. V and J are TRBV20-1 and TRBJ1-1; no definite D call. This CDR3 region has 11 residues. Trimming removed 3 bases from V and 9 bases from J, with 11 bases in between. CDR1 is DFQATT, CDR2 SNEGSKA, per germline (reference sequence). The CDR3 loop reads CSARRQNQAFF. In nucleotides, the CDR3 is TGCAGTGCTAGGCGACAAAACCAAGCTTTCTTT.

The chain links TRBV29-1 to TRBJ1-6, with 9 bases fitting TRBD1. Germline loops: CDR1 SQVTM, CDR2 ANQGSEA. The J segment lost 9 bases and the V segment lost 5 bases, leaving 8 bases of the junction unmatched. This CDR3 region has 14 residues. The CDR3 nucleotides read TGCAGCGTTTCCGGGGGACAGGGAGGTTCACCCCTCCACTTT. The encoded protein is CSVSGGQGGSPLHF.

The sample holds many counts of this clonotype. The chain recombines TRBV2 with TRBJ2-1; D is perhaps TRBD1 (5 bases). Trimming took off 6 bases at V and 6 bases at J, with 15 bases between the two ends. Germline assignment: CDR1 SNHLY and CDR2 FYNNEI. CDR3 size: 14 residues. In nucleotides, the CDR3 is TGTGCCAGCAGCCCCCCCACAGGACCCAATGAGCAGTTCTTC. Translation: CASSPPTGPNEQFF.

The table lists this clonotype with many counts. The rearrangement links TRBV29-1 to TRBJ1-1; D not resolved. The CDR3 is 12 amino acids. Germline loops: CDR1 SQVTM, CDR2 ANQGSEA. The V end was cut by 2 bases, the J end by 8 bases, with 12 bases between. The CDR3 here is CSVESGISEAFF. CDR3 coding DNA: TGCAGCGTTGAATCAGGAATCAGCGAAGCTTTCTTT.

This clonotype has a count of ten or more. V is TRBV7-2 and J is TRBJ1-5, with TRBD1 matching 9 bases. The CDR3 runs 15 residues. Germline V gene lookup returns CDR1 SGHTA and CDR2 FQGNSA. Trimming at V came to 4 bases and at J to 4 bases, leaving 5 bases not matched to a gene. In DNA, the CDR3 is TGTGCCAGCAGCTCAGGGACAGGGCAAAATCAGCCCCAGCATTTT. Protein product: CASSSGTGQNQPQHF.

The gene calls are TRBV11-2 and TRBJ2-5, with 16 bases fitting TRBD2. This CDR3 is 18 amino acids long. The germline V gene encodes CDR1 SGHAT and CDR2 FQNNGV. Trimming took 5 bases from V and 3 from J; bases not matched to a gene: 9. CDR3 DNA: TGTGCCAGCAGCCCCTCTCCGGGACTAGCGGGGGGGAAAGAGACCCAGTACTTC. It specifies CASSPSPGLAGGKETQYF. The variable domain in full, completed from reference TRBV11-2 and TRBJ2-5, reads EAGVAQSPRYKIIEKRQSVAFWCNPISGHATLYWYQQILGQGPKLLIQFQNNGVVDDSQLPKDRFSAERLKGVDSTLKIQPAKLEDSAVYLCASSPSPGLAGGKETQYFGPGTRLLVL.

This clonotype was detected many times. The J gene is TRBJ1-1, the V gene TRBV6-6, with 7 bases that match TRBD1. Germline assignment: CDR1 MNHNY and CDR2 SVGAGI (reference sequence). The CDR3 spans 15 residues. V lost 4 bases, J lost 1 base, and 6 bases stayed unmatched. As DNA, the CDR3 is TGTGCCAGCAGTTCGTCGACAGGGCCGAACACTGAAGCTTTCTTT. Translated, it gives CASSSSTGPNTEAFF.

This clonotype was seen many times. The chain links TRBV4-1 to TRBJ2-3, with a tentative D call TRBD2 (5 bases). Looked up from germline, CDR1 is MGHRA and CDR2 is YSYEKL. This CDR3 is built from 17 residues. V shed 0 bases and J shed 2 bases, with 15 bases lying between them. Here the CDR3 DNA reads TGCGCCAGCAGCCAAGATGGTGGAACGGGGTTCACAGATACGCAGTATTTT. It codes for CASSQDGGTGFTDTQYF.

This clonotype has a handful of counts. This rearrangement joins TRBV12-5 to TRBJ1-1, with D possibly being TRBD1 (5 bases). V dropped 6 bases and J dropped 5 bases, with 19 bases sitting between them. Germline loops: CDR1 LGHNT, CDR2 FRNRAP. The CDR3 runs to 15 residues. The CDR3 protein is CASGPRGGGGTEAFF. The CDR3 DNA follows: TGTGCTAGTGGCCCCAGAGGAGGCGGGGGGACTGAAGCTTTCTTT.

This clonotype has a count of ten or more. The genes are TRBV2 and TRBJ2-2, with TRBD2 matching over 11 bases. Germline assignment: CDR1 SNHLY and CDR2 FYNNEI. The length of the CDR3 is 15 residues. Losses at the gene ends were 7 bases for V and 2 bases for J; bases not matched to a gene: 3. The CDR3 loop is CASTGTSGNTGELFF. The DNA for the CDR3 is TGTGCCAGCACTGGGACTAGCGGAAACACCGGGGAGCTGTTTTTT.

This clonotype is a singleton in its sample. One base away lies a much larger clone, so this may be a sequencing read error. The rearrangement links TRBV9 to TRBJ2-7; the match to TRBD1 covers 7 bases. CDR1 SGDLS and CDR2 YYNGEE come from the germline V gene. The CDR3 totals 14 residues. V dropped 0 bases and J dropped 6; count of bases not matched to a gene: 6. CDR3 region: CASSVEGAVGEQYF. Written as DNA, the CDR3 is TGTGCCAGCAGCGTAGAGGGGGCGGTCGGCGAGCAGTACTTC. The variable domain in full, completed from reference TRBV9 and TRBJ2-7, reads DSGVTQTPKHLITATGQRVTLRCSPRSGDLSVYWYQQSLDQGLQFLIQYYNGEERAKGNILERFSAQQFPDLHSELNLSSLELGDSALYFCASSVEGAVGEQYFGPGTRLTVT.

This CDR3 reads CASSVSGFGSEQFF. CDR3 in DNA: TGTGCCAGCAGCGTATCTGGGTTTGGGAGTGAGCAGTTCTTC. The rearrangement links TRBV9 to TRBJ2-1, with D perhaps TRBD2 (5 bases). This CDR3 has 14 amino acids. The ends were cut back, 1 base at V and 9 bases at J, with 14 bases in the middle. Germline-derived CDR1 and CDR2 are SGDLS and YYNGEE.

This chain joins TRBV6-5 and TRBJ2-6; tentative D call: TRBD1 (6 bases). The CDR3 is made up of 13 amino acids. The germline gives CDR1 MNHEY, CDR2 SVGAGI. V shed 10 bases and J shed 4 bases, with 11 bases lying between them. CDR3 sequence reads: CATGVTGANVLTF. The CDR3 DNA follows: TGTGCCACAGGGGTCACCGGGGCCAACGTCCTGACTTTC.

This clonotype was counted many times. This chain links TRBV20-1 with TRBJ2-1, with 11 bases that match TRBD2. Germline CDR1 DFQATT, CDR2 SNEGSKA (reference sequence). V dropped 0 bases and J dropped 4; count of bases not matched to a gene: 2. The CDR3 runs 15 residues. The CDR3 DNA is TGCAGTGCTAGAGAGCTAGCGGGGGGTTACAATGAGCAGTTCTTC. It specifies CSARELAGGYNEQFF.

The J gene is TRBJ1-5, the V gene TRBV25-1; D remains unclear. Germline-derived CDR1 and CDR2 are MGHDK and SYGVNS. The CDR3 runs 12 residues. V gave up 3 bases and J gave up 9 bases, with 9 bases separating them. The CDR3 DNA is TGTGCCAGCAGTGACGGCCCAAGGCCCCAGCATTTT. It specifies CASSDGPRPQHF.

This clonotype was counted between two and nine times. The chain recombines TRBV3-1 with TRBJ1-2; D is undetermined. Germline V CDR1 and CDR2: LGHDT, YNNKEL (reference sequence). The CDR3 is 14 residues long. Trimming pared 3 bases from V and 4 bases from J, leaving 12 bases between. The CDR3 region has the DNA TGTGCCAGCAGCCAGTTCGACAAGCCCTATGGCTACACCTTC. Translation gives CASSQFDKPYGYTF.

This clonotype occurred many times. The gene calls are TRBV10-3 and TRBJ2-7; maybe TRBD2 (5 bases). The length of the CDR3 is 15 residues. V gave up 2 bases and J gave up 2 bases, with 13 bases separating them. Germline lookup yields CDR1 ENHRY and CDR2 SYGVKD. The CDR3 spells CAISEAQRSTYEQYF. CDR3 DNA: TGTGCCATCAGTGAGGCCCAGCGGAGTACCTACGAGCAGTACTTC.

This clonotype occurred a few times. This chain links TRBV20-1 with TRBJ2-1; D may match TRBD1 or TRBD2 (5 bases each). CDR1 is DFQATT, CDR2 SNEGSKA, per germline (reference sequence). This CDR3 spans 16 amino acids. The ends were cut back, 4 bases at V and 0 bases at J, with 16 bases in the middle. CDR3 in DNA: TGCAGTGCTAATAGGGGACGGGTCAGCTCCTACAATGAGCAGTTCTTC. It yields the protein CSANRGRVSSYNEQFF.

This clonotype has a count of ten or more. The gene calls are TRBV6-2 or TRBV6-3 and TRBJ1-5; tentatively, D is TRBD1 (6 bases). Trimming cost V 0 bases and J 1 base, with 10 bases left between them. Germline CDR1 MNHEY, CDR2 SVGEGT. This CDR3 has 16 residues. For the CDR3, the DNA is TGTGCCAGCAGTTACTCGGGGGGGGCGAGCAATCAGCCCCAGCATTTT. It yields the protein CASSYSGGASNQPQHF.

A few counts support this clonotype. The genes are TRBV18 and TRBJ1-5, with D maybe TRBD1 (5 bases). In germline, CDR1 is KGHSH, CDR2 LQKENI. V dropped 5 bases and J dropped 7 bases, with 12 bases sitting between them. The CDR3 has 13 amino acids. Here the CDR3 DNA reads TGTGCCAGCTCAAACGACAGACTACAGCCCCAGCATTTT. As protein: CASSNDRLQPQHF.

This clonotype was seen many times. The V gene is TRBV27, the J gene TRBJ2-6; 7 bases agree with TRBD2. The CDR3 length is 17 residues. CDR1 MNHEY and CDR2 SMNVEV come from the germline V gene (reference sequence). J was trimmed by 0 bases and V by 8 bases; bases with no gene match: 10. Here the CDR3 DNA reads TGTGCCAGCTCGATAGAGGGAGGGAGCTCTGGGGCCAACGTCCTGACTTTC. Translated, it gives CASSIEGGSSGANVLTF.

With regard to this clonotype: A read error may explain this, as a much larger clone is one base away. The chain couples TRBV29-1 to TRBJ2-3; TRBD1 aligns across 7 bases. Trimming at V came to 7 bases and at J to 1 base, leaving 17 bases not matched to a gene. This CDR3 region has 17 residues. Germline values: CDR1 SQVTM, CDR2 ANQGSEA. The CDR3 sequence is CSALNTLQGMGTDTQYF. Here the CDR3 DNA reads TGCAGCGCCCTGAATACCCTACAGGGGATGGGCACAGATACGCAGTATTTT.

Ten or more counts support this clonotype. The chain couples TRBV20-1 to TRBJ2-7; possible D gene TRBD1, 6 bases. V lost 3 bases to trimming and J lost 2 bases, with 20 bases between them. The CDR3 runs 16 residues. Germline CDR1 is DFQATT and CDR2 is SNEGSKA (reference sequence). This CDR3 reads CSARGARTATAYEQYF. CDR3 DNA: TGCAGTGCTAGGGGGGCGAGGACCGCCACAGCCTACGAGCAGTACTTC.